This T cell receptor beta chain was identified during a study of cytomegalovirus exposure and HLA in healthy donors. Study-level background: The 100 to 150 validation repertoires used the same platform as the approximately 670 first-cohort repertoires, a later analysis reported.

With respect to this clone: Its antigen is still unknown.

The CDR3 totals 14 residues. Germline CDR1 is SGHTS and CDR2 is YDEGEE. Trimming took off 1 base at V and 3 bases at J, with 10 bases between the two ends. The data were produced by immunoSEQ multiplex PCR, yet TCRdb's version contains in-frame clones alone and is incomplete. The profile covers tens of thousands of clones, with more than 90% appearing a single time and 1% to 1.2% taken by the ten largest. While the first cohort had 500 to 700 subjects, the donors belonged to the separate validation cohort of about 110 subjects. Study-wide findings and caveats: A list of 150 or so TCR beta chains associated with cytomegalovirus was given. Cytomegalovirus status was reportedly diagnosed by the classifier with high specificity and sensitivity.

Sequencing input: PBMCs. The receptor's source is a man aged 18 to 29 in good health and CMV-seronegative. This chain links TRBV5-8 with TRBJ1-2; D ambiguous. DNA of the CDR3: TGTGCCAGCAGCTTGATGTCTTTTGACTATGGCTACACCTTC. This encodes CASSLMSFDYGYTF.